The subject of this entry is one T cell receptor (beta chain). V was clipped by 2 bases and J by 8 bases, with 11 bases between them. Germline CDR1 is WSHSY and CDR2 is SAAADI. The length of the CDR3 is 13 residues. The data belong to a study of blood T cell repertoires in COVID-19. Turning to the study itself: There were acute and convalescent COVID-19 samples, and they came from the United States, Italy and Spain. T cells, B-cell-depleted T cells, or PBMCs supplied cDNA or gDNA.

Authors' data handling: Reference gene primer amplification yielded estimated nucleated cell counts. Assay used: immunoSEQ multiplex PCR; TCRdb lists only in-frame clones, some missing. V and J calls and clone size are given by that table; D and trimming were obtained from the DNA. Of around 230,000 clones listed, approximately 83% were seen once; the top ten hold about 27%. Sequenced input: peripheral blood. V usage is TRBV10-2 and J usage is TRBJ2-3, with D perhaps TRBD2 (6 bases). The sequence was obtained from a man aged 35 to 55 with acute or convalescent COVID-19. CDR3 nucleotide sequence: TGCGCCAGCAGTGAGCAGTCGCGGGGTACGCAGTATTTT. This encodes CASSEQSRGTQYF.